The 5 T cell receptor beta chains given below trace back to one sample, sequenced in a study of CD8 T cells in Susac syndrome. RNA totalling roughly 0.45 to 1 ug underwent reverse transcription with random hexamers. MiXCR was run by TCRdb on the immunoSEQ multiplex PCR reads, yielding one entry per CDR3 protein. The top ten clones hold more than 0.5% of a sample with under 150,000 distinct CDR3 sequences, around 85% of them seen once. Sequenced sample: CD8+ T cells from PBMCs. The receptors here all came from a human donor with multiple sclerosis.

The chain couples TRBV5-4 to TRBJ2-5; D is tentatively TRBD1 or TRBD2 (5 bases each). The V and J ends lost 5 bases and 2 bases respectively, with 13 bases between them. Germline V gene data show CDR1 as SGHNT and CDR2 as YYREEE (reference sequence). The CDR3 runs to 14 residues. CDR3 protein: CASRLKGTQETQYF. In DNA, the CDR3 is TGTGCCAGCAGGTTGAAGGGGACGCAAGAGACCCAGTACTTC.

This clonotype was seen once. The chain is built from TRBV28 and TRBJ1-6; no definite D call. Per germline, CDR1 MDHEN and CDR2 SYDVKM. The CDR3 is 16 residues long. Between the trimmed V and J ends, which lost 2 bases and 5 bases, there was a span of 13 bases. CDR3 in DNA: TGTGCCAGCAGTTTAACCCCCTTTGGAGATAATTCACCCCTCCACTTT. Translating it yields CASSLTPFGDNSPLHF. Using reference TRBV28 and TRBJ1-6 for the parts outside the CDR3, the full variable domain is DVKVTQSSRYLVKRTGEKVFLECVQDMDHENMFWYRQDPGLGLRLIYFSYDVKMKEKGDIPEGYSVSREKKERFSLILESASTNQTSMYLCASSLTPFGDNSPLHFGNGTRLTVT.

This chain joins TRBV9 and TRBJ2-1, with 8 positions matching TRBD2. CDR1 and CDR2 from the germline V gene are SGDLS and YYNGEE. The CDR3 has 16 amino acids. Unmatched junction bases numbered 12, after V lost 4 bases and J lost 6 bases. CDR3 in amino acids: CASSPPGLASGNEQFF. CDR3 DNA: TGTGCCAGCAGCCCCCCCGGACTAGCATCCGGCAATGAGCAGTTCTTC.

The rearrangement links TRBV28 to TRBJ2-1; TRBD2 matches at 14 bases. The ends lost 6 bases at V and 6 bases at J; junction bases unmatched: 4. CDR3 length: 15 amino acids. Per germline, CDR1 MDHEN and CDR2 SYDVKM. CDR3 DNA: TGTGCCAGCAGACCCGGGACTAGCGGGGGCAATGAGCAGTTCTTC. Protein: CASRPGTSGGNEQFF.

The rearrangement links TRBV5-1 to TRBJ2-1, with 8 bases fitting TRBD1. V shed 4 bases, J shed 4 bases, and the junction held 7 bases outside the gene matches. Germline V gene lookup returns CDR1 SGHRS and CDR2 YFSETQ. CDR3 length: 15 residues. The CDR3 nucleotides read TGCGCCAGCAGCCACGCCACAGGGGGATACAATGAGCAGTTCTTC. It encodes CASSHATGGYNEQFF.